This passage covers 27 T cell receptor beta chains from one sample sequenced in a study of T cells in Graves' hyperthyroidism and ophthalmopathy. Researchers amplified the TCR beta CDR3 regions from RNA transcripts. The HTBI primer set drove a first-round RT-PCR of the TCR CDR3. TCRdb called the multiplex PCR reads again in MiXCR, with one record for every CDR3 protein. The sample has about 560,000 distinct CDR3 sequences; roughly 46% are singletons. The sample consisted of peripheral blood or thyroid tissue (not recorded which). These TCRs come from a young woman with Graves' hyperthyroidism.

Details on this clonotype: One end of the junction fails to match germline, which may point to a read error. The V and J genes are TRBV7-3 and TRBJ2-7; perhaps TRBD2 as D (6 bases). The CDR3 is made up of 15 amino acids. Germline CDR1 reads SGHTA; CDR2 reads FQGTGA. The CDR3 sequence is CASTPGGRSSHEQYF. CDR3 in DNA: TGTGCCAGCACCCCCGGGGGACGGAGCTCCCACGAGCAGTACTTC.

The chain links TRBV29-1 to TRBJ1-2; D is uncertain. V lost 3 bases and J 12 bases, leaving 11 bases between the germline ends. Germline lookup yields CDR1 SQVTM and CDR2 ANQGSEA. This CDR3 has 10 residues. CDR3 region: CSVEGVENTF. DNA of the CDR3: TGCAGCGTTGAGGGTGTGGAGAACACCTTC.

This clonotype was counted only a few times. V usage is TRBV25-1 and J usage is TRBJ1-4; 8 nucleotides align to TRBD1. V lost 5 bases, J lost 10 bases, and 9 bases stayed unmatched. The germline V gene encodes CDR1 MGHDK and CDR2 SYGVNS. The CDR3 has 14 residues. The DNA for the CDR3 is TGTGCCAGCAGTATTGACAGGGGTAGCGGAAAACTGTTTTTT. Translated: CASSIDRGSGKLFF. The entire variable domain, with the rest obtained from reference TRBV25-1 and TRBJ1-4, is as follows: EADIYQTPRYLVIGTGKKITLECSQTMGHDKMYWYQQDPGMELHLIHYSYGVNSTEKGDLSSESTVSRIRTEHFPLTLESARPSHTSQYLCASSIDRGSGKLFFGSGTQLSVL.

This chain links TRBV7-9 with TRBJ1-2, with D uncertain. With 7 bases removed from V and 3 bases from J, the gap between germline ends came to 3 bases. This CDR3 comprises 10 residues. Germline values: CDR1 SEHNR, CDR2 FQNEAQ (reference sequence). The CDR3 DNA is TGTGCCAGCATACACTATGGCTACACCTTC. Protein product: CASIHYGYTF.

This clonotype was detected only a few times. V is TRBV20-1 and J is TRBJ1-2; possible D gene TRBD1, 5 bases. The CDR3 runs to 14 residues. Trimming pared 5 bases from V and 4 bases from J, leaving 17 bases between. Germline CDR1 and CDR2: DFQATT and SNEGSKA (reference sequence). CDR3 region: CSALPPGPIYGYTF. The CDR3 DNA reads TGCAGTGCTCTCCCCCCAGGGCCGATCTATGGCTACACCTTC.

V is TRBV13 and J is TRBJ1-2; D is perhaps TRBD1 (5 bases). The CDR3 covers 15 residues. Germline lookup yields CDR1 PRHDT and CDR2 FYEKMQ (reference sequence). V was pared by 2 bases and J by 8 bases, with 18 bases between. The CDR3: CASSLRGVETGGYTF. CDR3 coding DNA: TGTGCCAGCAGCTTAAGGGGCGTGGAAACAGGAGGCTACACCTTC.

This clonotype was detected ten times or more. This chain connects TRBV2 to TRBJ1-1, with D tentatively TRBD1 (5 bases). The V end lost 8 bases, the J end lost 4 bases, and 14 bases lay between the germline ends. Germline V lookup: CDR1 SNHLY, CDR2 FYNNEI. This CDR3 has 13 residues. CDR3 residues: CASSLGAGTEAFF. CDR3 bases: TGTGCCAGCTCCCTAGGGGCGGGCACTGAAGCTTTCTTT.

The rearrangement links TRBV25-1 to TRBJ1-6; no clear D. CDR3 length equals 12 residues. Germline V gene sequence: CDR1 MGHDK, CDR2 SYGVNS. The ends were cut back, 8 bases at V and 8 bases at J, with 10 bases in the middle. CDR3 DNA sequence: TGTGCCAGCTTAGAAGGGTATTCACCCCTCCACTTT. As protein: CASLEGYSPLHF.

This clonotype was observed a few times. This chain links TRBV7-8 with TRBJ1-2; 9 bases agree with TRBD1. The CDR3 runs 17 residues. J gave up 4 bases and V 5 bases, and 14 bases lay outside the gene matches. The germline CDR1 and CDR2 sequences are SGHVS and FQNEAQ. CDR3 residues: CASSQDISGTGTYGYTF. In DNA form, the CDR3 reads TGTGCCAGCAGCCAAGATATCTCCGGGACAGGGACCTATGGCTACACCTTC.

The CDR3 DNA reads as TGTGCCAGCTCACCACAGCTCGCGGGGGGAGAGACCCAGTACTTC. It encodes CASSPQLAGGETQYF. V and J are TRBV2 and TRBJ2-5; 8 bases match TRBD2. The germline V gene has CDR1 SNHLY and CDR2 FYNNEI. V lost 8 bases and J lost 4; bases outside the gene matches: 12. CDR3 length: 15 residues. Variable domain in full (rest from reference TRBV2 and TRBJ2-5): EPEVTQTPSHQVTQMGQEVILRCVPISNHLYFYWYRQILGQKVEFLVSFYNNEISEKSEIFDDQFSVERPDGSNFTLKIRSTKLEDSAMYFCASSPQLAGGETQYFGPGTRLLVL.

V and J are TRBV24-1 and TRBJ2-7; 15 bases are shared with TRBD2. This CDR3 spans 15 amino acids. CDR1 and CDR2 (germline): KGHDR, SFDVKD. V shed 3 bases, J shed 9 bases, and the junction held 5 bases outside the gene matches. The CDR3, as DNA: TGTGCCACCAGTGATGGACTAGCGGGAGGGCGGGGGCAGTACTTC. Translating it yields CATSDGLAGGRGQYF.

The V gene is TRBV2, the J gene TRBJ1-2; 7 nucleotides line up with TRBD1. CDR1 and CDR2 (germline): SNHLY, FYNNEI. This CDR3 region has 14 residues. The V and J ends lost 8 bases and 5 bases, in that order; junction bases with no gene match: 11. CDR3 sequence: CASVQQGQGYGYTF. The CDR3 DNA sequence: TGTGCCAGCGTCCAACAGGGGCAGGGGTATGGCTACACCTTC.

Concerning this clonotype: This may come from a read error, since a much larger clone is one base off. CDR3 DNA: TGTGCCATCAGGGGACAGCCCTATGGCTACACCTTC. Its protein product is CAIRGQPYGYTF. This chain links TRBV10-3 with TRBJ1-2, with 7 bases identical to TRBD1. CDR3 length: 12 amino acids. Germline values: CDR1 ENHRY, CDR2 SYGVKD. The V segment lost 6 bases and the J segment 4 bases; nucleotides outside the gene matches: 2.

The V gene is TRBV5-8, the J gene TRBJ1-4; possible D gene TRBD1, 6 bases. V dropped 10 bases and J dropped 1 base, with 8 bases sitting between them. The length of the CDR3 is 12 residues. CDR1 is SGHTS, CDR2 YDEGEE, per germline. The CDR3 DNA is TGTGCCGAGGGGGAAACTAATGAAAAACTGTTTTTT. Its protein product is CAEGETNEKLFF.

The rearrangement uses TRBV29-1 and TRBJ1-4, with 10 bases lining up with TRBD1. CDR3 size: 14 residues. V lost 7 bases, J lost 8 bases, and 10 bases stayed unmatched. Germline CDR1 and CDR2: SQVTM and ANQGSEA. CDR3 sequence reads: CSAVIGTGEEKLFF. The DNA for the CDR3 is TGCAGCGCTGTGATCGGGACAGGGGAAGAAAAACTGTTTTTT.

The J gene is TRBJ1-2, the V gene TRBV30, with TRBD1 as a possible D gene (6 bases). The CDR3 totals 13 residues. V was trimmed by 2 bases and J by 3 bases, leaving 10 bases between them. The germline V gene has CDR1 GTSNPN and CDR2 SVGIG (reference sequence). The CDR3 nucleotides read TGTGCCTGGAGTAGGGGGGCAGACTATGGCTACACCTTC. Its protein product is CAWSRGADYGYTF.

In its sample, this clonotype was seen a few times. Written as DNA, the CDR3 is TGTGCCAGCAGCGTAGCCTCTAGCGGGAGCTACGAGCAGTACTTC. Its translation is CASSVASSGSYEQYF. The chain is built from TRBV9 and TRBJ2-7; 10 positions agree with TRBD2. Looked up from germline, CDR1 is SGDLS and CDR2 is YYNGEE. Germline trimming cut 0 bases from V and 3 bases from J; bases unmatched to any gene: 3. This CDR3 has 15 residues.

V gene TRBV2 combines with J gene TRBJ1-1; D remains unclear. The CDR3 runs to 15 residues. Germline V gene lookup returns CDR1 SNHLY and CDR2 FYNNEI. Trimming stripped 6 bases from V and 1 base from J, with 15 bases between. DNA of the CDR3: TGTGCCAGCAGCCTACTCTTGGACCAGAACACTGAAGCTTTCTTT. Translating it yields CASSLLLDQNTEAFF.

The CDR3 here is CASSEFPSGRLYF. The CDR3 DNA reads as TGTGCCAGCAGTGAATTTCCTAGCGGGAGACTATACTTC. This chain joins TRBV2 and TRBJ2-7; 10 bases map to TRBD2. This CDR3 is 13 amino acids long. V dropped 2 bases and J dropped 13; count of bases not matched to a gene: 8. Per the germline V gene, CDR1 is SNHLY and CDR2 is FYNNEI.

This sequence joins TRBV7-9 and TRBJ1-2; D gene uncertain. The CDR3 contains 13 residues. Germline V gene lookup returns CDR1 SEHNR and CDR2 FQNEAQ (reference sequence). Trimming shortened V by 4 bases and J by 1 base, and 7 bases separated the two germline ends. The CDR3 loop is CASSYDHNYGYTF. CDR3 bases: TGTGCCAGCAGCTACGACCATAACTATGGCTACACCTTC.

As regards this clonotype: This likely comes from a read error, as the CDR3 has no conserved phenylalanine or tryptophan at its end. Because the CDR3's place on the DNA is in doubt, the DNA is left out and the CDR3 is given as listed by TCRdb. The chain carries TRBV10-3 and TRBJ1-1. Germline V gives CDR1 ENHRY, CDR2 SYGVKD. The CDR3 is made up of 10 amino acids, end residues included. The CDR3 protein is CAISESIGFS.

CDR3: CAGGTETEQYF. CDR3 in DNA: TGTGCCGGAGGGACGGAGACCGAGCAGTACTTC. The J gene is TRBJ2-7, the V gene TRBV7-3; maybe TRBD2 (6 bases). This CDR3 has 11 residues. Trimming cost V 11 bases and J 6 bases, with 14 bases left between them. The germline CDR1 and CDR2 sequences are SGHTA and FQGTGA.

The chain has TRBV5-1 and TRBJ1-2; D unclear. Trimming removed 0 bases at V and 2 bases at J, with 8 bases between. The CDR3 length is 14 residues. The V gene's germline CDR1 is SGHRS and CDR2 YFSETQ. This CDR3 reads CASSLVRQNYGYTF. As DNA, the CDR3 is TGCGCCAGCAGCTTGGTTCGGCAGAACTATGGCTACACCTTC.

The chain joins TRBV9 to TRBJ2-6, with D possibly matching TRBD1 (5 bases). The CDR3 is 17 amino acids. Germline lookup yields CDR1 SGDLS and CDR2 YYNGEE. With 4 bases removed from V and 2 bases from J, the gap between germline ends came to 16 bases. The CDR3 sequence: CASSTFLREPGANVLTF. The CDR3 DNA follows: TGTGCCAGCAGCACCTTCCTCAGGGAACCTGGGGCCAACGTCCTGACTTTC. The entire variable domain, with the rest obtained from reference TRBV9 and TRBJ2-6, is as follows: DSGVTQTPKHLITATGQRVTLRCSPRSGDLSVYWYQQSLDQGLQFLIQYYNGEERAKGNILERFSAQQFPDLHSELNLSSLELGDSALYFCASSTFLREPGANVLTFGAGSRLTVL.

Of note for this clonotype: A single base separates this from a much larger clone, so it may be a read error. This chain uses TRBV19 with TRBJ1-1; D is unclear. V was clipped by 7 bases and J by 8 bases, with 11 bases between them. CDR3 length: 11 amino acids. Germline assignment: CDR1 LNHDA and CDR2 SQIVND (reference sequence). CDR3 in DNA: TGTGCCAGTACCTACCGGACCGAAGCTTTCTTT. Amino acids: CASTYRTEAFF.

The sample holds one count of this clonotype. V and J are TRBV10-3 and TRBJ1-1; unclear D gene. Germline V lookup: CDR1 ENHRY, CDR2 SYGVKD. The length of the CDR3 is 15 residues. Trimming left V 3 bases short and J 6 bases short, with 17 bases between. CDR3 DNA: TGTGCCATCAGTGACGGCAGCGGACTGATTGCTGAAGCTTTCTTT. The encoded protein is CAISDGSGLIAEAFF.

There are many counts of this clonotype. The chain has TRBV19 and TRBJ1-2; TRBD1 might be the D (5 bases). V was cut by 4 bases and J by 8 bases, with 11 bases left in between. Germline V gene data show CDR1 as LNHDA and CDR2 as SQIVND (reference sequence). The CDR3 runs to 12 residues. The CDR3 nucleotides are TGTGCCAGTAGTAACTCGGGGGAAGGCTACACCTTC. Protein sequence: CASSNSGEGYTF.